Shown below are 23 T cell receptor beta chains from a single sample sequenced in a study of shared clonotypes between healthy human individuals. Measured with immunoSEQ multiplex PCR; TCRdb has only the in-frame clones, and not every one. Of about 1 million clones listed, 70% to 80% were seen once; the top ten hold about 1.5%. The sample comprised memory CD4+ T cells sorted from blood. Subset in this sample: CD45RA-negative fraction. These receptors were collected from a man between 18 and 29 years old in good health.

Remarks on this clone: The sample contains more than one DNA sequence encoding this CDR3. The chain joins TRBV6-5 to TRBJ1-3, with 9 nucleotides matching TRBD1. CDR1 MNHEY and CDR2 SVGAGI come from the germline V gene. The CDR3 contains 16 residues. V was pared by 0 bases and J by 3 bases, with 3 bases of the junction left unmatched. This CDR3 is CASSYSGQGSGNTIYF. In DNA form, the CDR3 reads TGTGCCAGCAGTTACTCCGGACAGGGGAGTGGAAACACCATATATTTT.

The V and J genes are TRBV7-2 and TRBJ1-5, with D maybe TRBD1 (5 bases). Deletions cut 1 base from V and 2 bases from J, with 21 bases between. Germline assignment: CDR1 SGHTA and CDR2 FQGNSA. The CDR3 runs 19 residues. The CDR3 bases are TGTGCCAGCAGCTTAGGGAGGGGTCAGGGCTCGAGAGGCAATCAGCCCCAGCATTTT. This gives the protein CASSLGRGQGSRGNQPQHF.

This clone was counted ten times or more. The chain is built from TRBV30 and TRBJ1-3; 7 bases agree with TRBD1. In germline, CDR1 is GTSNPN, CDR2 SVGIG (reference sequence). There are 16 residues in the CDR3. V lost 4 bases, J lost 0 bases, and 9 bases stayed unmatched. CDR3 sequence reads: CAWKNRDRTSGNTIYF. The CDR3 bases are TGTGCCTGGAAAAACCGGGACAGAACCTCTGGAAACACCATATATTTT.

With regard to this clone: Other DNA sequences within the sample encode an identical CDR3. The gene calls are TRBV7-2 and TRBJ2-5; maybe TRBD2 (5 bases). This CDR3 spans 13 amino acids. Germline CDR1 is SGHTA and CDR2 is FQGNSA. V was trimmed by 5 bases and J by 4 bases, leaving 11 bases between them. CDR3 loop: CASSPRTGETQYF. In DNA form, the CDR3 reads TGTGCCAGCAGCCCCCGGACTGGAGAGACCCAGTACTTC.

The chain links TRBV21-1 to TRBJ2-4; TRBD2, the D gene given by the table, was not confirmed from the DNA. TRBV21-1 is recorded as a pseudogene. CDR3 length: 19 residues. The CDR3 protein is CASSKVGLAGGPSKNIQYF. In nucleotides, the CDR3 is TGTGCCAGCAGCAAAGTCGGACTAGCGGGGGGGCCGTCCAAAAACATTCAGTACTTC.

V is TRBV7-2 and J is TRBJ2-1, with D maybe TRBD2 (6 bases). Germline CDR1 reads SGHTA; CDR2 reads FQGNSA. This CDR3 is 14 amino acids long. Trimming removed 8 bases from V and 5 bases from J, with 16 bases in between. The DNA for the CDR3 is TGTGCCAGCCTCCGGGGGAGCTTGGACAATGAGCAGTTCTTC. Amino acids: CASLRGSLDNEQFF. The full variable domain, its missing parts supplied by reference TRBV7-2 and TRBJ2-1, is GAGVSQSPSNKVTEKGKDVELRCDPISGHTALYWYRQSLGQGLEFLIYFQGNSAPDKSGLPSDRFSAERTGGSVSTLTIQRTQQEDSAVYLCASLRGSLDNEQFFGPGTRLTVL.

This clone was counted once. The CDR3 DNA reads as TGTGCCAGCAGCTTACTTCAGGGGGTGAGCACTGAAGCTTTCTTT. Translating it yields CASSLLQGVSTEAFF. The chain couples TRBV5-4 to TRBJ1-1, with 7 bases matching TRBD1. Unmatched junction bases numbered 8, after V lost 2 bases and J lost 4 bases. The CDR3 contains 15 residues. Germline CDR1 SGHNT, CDR2 YYREEE (reference sequence).

This chain joins TRBV2 and TRBJ2-5, with 8 bases aligning to TRBD2. This CDR3 region has 15 residues. In germline, CDR1 is SNHLY, CDR2 FYNNEI. J lost 4 bases, V lost 0 bases, and 4 bases had no gene match. CDR3 sequence reads: CASSEASGGGETQYF. Written as DNA, the CDR3 is TGTGCCAGCAGTGAAGCGAGCGGGGGTGGAGAGACCCAGTACTTC. The entire variable domain, with the rest obtained from reference TRBV2 and TRBJ2-5, is as follows: EPEVTQTPSHQVTQMGQEVILRCVPISNHLYFYWYRQILGQKVEFLVSFYNNEISEKSEIFDDQFSVERPDGSNFTLKIRSTKLEDSAMYFCASSEASGGGETQYFGPGTRLLVL.

In its sample, this clone was seen once. Other DNA sequences from this sample encode an identical CDR3 as well. The chain combines TRBV5-1 with TRBJ2-5; 8 bases align to TRBD1. CDR3 length: 14 amino acids. After removal of 5 bases from V and 5 bases from J, the junction contained 8 bases not matched to a gene. Germline values: CDR1 SGHRS, CDR2 YFSETQ. The CDR3 coding sequence is TGCGCCAGCAGTAGCGGCAGGGGGCGGGAGACCCAGTACTTC. Residues: CASSSGRGRETQYF.

Remarks on this clone: Since a much larger clone is just one base distant, this may be a read error. V and J are TRBV7-9 and TRBJ1-2; 7 positions agree with TRBD1. The V gene end was trimmed by 3 bases and the J gene end by 0 bases; junction bases not matched to a gene: 1. Germline CDR1 and CDR2: SEHNR and FQNEAQ (reference sequence). The CDR3 runs to 14 residues. CDR3 residues: CASSFGTANYGYTF. The CDR3 bases are TGTGCCAGCAGCTTCGGGACAGCTAACTATGGCTACACCTTC.

This chain joins TRBV6-5 and TRBJ1-1; no reliable D call. This CDR3 comprises 13 residues. Looked up from germline, CDR1 is MNHEY and CDR2 is SVGAGI. Trimming shortened V by 2 bases and J by 3 bases, and 7 bases separated the two germline ends. CDR3 residues: CASSYKRYTEAFF. The CDR3 DNA reads as TGTGCCAGCAGTTACAAGAGGTACACTGAAGCTTTCTTT.

V and J are TRBV6-1 and TRBJ1-2, with TRBD1 matching over 8 bases. This CDR3 is 13 amino acids long. Per the germline V gene, CDR1 is MNHNS and CDR2 is SASEGT. V was pared by 4 bases and J by 8 bases, with 6 bases of the junction left unmatched. The CDR3 is CASSGQGARGYTF. Here the CDR3 DNA reads TGTGCCAGCAGTGGGCAGGGGGCGCGGGGCTACACCTTC.

This clone was seen more than once but under ten times. CDR3 nucleotides: TGTGCCAGCAGCCTTCTGTGGGATTATAATTCACCCCTCCACTTT. Its protein is CASSLLWDYNSPLHF. The chain carries TRBV7-2 and TRBJ1-6; no firm D call. The CDR3 length is 15 residues. Trimming pared 5 bases from V and 4 bases from J, leaving 12 bases between. Germline V gene lookup returns CDR1 SGHTA and CDR2 FQGNSA.

This rearrangement joins TRBV9 to TRBJ2-5, with 13 bases aligning to TRBD2. Germline trimming cut 3 bases from V and 3 bases from J; bases unmatched to any gene: 5. CDR3 size: 16 residues. Germline V lookup: CDR1 SGDLS, CDR2 YYNGEE. CDR3 in DNA: TGTGCCAGCAGCGAGACTAGCGGGAGGAGGGAAGAGACCCAGTACTTC. Its protein product is CASSETSGRREETQYF.

Comment on this clone: Other nucleotide sequences from this sample produce the same CDR3. The chain combines TRBV7-2 with TRBJ2-7; D gene unclear. Germline lookup yields CDR1 SGHTA and CDR2 FQGNSA. The CDR3 has 12 amino acids. Trimming took off 1 base at V and 4 bases at J, with 5 bases between the two ends. The CDR3 bases are TGTGCCAGCAGCTTAGTTTCGTACGAGCAGTACTTC. This gives the protein CASSLVSYEQYF.

This clone was observed a few times. The V gene is TRBV10-2, the J gene TRBJ2-2; 8 bases are a match to TRBD2. This CDR3 spans 15 amino acids. J was trimmed by 3 bases and V by 6 bases; bases with no gene match: 6. Germline values: CDR1 WSHSY, CDR2 SAAADI. Here the CDR3 reads CASRVAGTYTGELFF. The CDR3 DNA sequence: TGCGCCAGCAGGGTAGCGGGAACCTACACCGGGGAGCTGTTTTTT.

V usage is TRBV28 and J usage is TRBJ2-3; 9 bases match TRBD2. This CDR3 comprises 15 residues. CDR1 and CDR2 (germline): MDHEN, SYDVKM. The trim removed 3 bases at V and 3 bases at J, leaving 4 bases unmatched. This CDR3 reads CASSFLRGGTDTQYF. The CDR3 DNA reads TGTGCCAGCAGTTTTTTGCGGGGGGGGACAGATACGCAGTATTTT.

Turning to this clone: This CDR3 is also generated by other DNA sequences in the sample. J is TRBJ2-2 and V is TRBV5-1, with D perhaps TRBD2 (6 bases). The germline CDR1 and CDR2 sequences are SGHRS and YFSETQ. This CDR3 contains 14 residues. Trimming took off 4 bases at V and 6 bases at J, with 13 bases between the two ends. The CDR3 reads CASSLGSGAGELFF. The CDR3 region has the DNA TGCGCCAGCAGCCTTGGTTCGGGAGCCGGGGAGCTGTTTTTT.

The table lists this clone with many counts. The genes are TRBV18 and TRBJ1-1; the match to TRBD1 covers 9 bases. This CDR3 spans 15 amino acids. Germline loops: CDR1 KGHSH, CDR2 LQKENI. J was trimmed by 1 base and V by 3 bases; bases with no gene match: 3. CDR3 region: CASSPKGQGNTEAFF. The DNA of the CDR3 is TGTGCCAGCTCACCCAAGGGACAGGGGAACACTGAAGCTTTCTTT.

A few counts support this clone. The sample has other DNA sequences that encode this CDR3 too. V gene TRBV19 combines with J gene TRBJ1-2, with D uncertain. There are 12 residues in the CDR3. Looked up from germline, CDR1 is LNHDA and CDR2 is SQIVND (reference sequence). The V and J ends lost 1 base and 4 bases respectively, with 4 bases between them. CDR3 DNA: TGTGCCAGTAGTATAGGACCCTATGGCTACACCTTC. Translating gives CASSIGPYGYTF.

This rearrangement joins TRBV30 to TRBJ2-5; D uncertain. Germline-derived CDR1 and CDR2 are GTSNPN and SVGIG (reference sequence). The V gene lost 0 bases and the J gene lost 2 bases, with 10 bases spanning the gap. The CDR3 is 14 amino acids. The CDR3 nucleotides are TGTGCCTGGAGTGTAGGTGGCACTCAAGAGACCCAGTACTTC. Protein sequence: CAWSVGGTQETQYF.

This chain uses TRBV29-1 with TRBJ1-4; the match to TRBD1 covers 7 bases. The CDR3 covers 12 residues. Trimming at V came to 7 bases and at J to 4 bases, leaving 3 bases not matched to a gene. Germline CDR1 and CDR2: SQVTM and ANQGSEA. CDR3 sequence (DNA): TGCAGCGCCGGGACAGATAATGAAAAACTGTTTTTT. As protein: CSAGTDNEKLFF. Based on the CDR3 plus reference TRBV29-1 and TRBJ1-4, the full variable domain is SAVISQKPSRDICQRGTSLTIQCQVDSQVTMMFWYRQQPGQSLTLIATANQGSEATYESGFVIDKFPISRPNLTFSTLTVSNMSPEDSSIYLCSAGTDNEKLFFGSGTQLSVL.

This clone was recorded only once. This chain uses TRBV10-3 with TRBJ2-2; tentatively, D is TRBD2 (7 bases). This CDR3 contains 11 residues. Per germline, CDR1 ENHRY and CDR2 SYGVKD. The V end was cut by 11 bases, the J end by 6 bases, with 10 bases between. CDR3 amino acids: CASGGAGELFF. CDR3 DNA: TGTGCCTCGGGGGGCGCCGGGGAGCTGTTTTTT.